A single sample gave rise to the 18 T cell receptor beta chains below, sequenced in a study of tissue T cells after allogeneic stem cell transplantation. Regarding time point: mouse harvest day 14 after allogeneic transplant. The graft held 10^6 splenic CD5+ T cells and 10^7 T-cell-depleted bone marrow cells. Profiled with immunoSEQ multiplex PCR; TCRdb holds only in-frame clones, not every one. The data show about 3,100 clones, almost 50% seen once. The sample consisted of gut tissue. The source is a female BALB/c mouse given C57BL/6 T cells with graft-versus-host disease after an allogeneic hematopoietic cell transplant.

This clone was recorded only once. Gene names are the mouse ones. The read ends 1 residue before the CDR3 terminus; that terminus is restored from the germline J gene. The gene calls are TRBV26 and TRBJ2-7; D is possibly TRBD2 (6 bases). The CDR3 is 12 residues long. The germline CDR1 and CDR2 sequences are KGHPV and FQNQEV (reference sequence). Trimming removed 2 bases from V and 4 bases from J, with 6 bases in between. CDR3 in amino acids: CASSLGGYEQYF. The DNA read from the CDR3 is TGTGCCAGCAGTCTGGGGGGGTATGAACAGTAC.

Worth noting for this clone: The gene names here belong to mouse. Read coverage stops 1 residue before the CDR3 terminus; the germline J gene supplies the remainder. The chain has TRBV13-2 and TRBJ2-3; TRBD2 agrees at 8 bases. With 5 bases clipped from V and 3 bases from J, the junction kept 2 bases outside the gene matches. The CDR3 covers 13 residues. Germline V gene data show CDR1 as NNHNN and CDR2 as SYGAGS (reference sequence). CDR3 sequence reads: CASGGGRAETLYF. The sequenced CDR3 bases are TGTGCCAGCGGGGGGGGGCGGGCAGAAACGCTGTAT.

With regard to this clone: The genes are named according to mouse. The CDR3 is cut off 1 residue early in the read; its end comes from the germline J gene. The V gene is TRBV17, the J gene TRBJ2-5, with 10 bases identical to TRBD2. The CDR3 contains 16 residues. Germline CDR1 and CDR2: MNHDT and YYDKIL. The ends lost 5 bases at V and 0 bases at J; junction bases unmatched: 5. The CDR3 sequence is CASSDWGAVNQDTQYF. The sequenced part of the CDR3 DNA is TGTGCTAGCAGTGACTGGGGGGCGGTTAACCAAGACACCCAGTAC.

Points on this clone: The genes are named according to mouse. The CDR3 reads CASSQGLGAYEQYF. CDR3 bases read: TGTGCCAGCAGCCAGGGACTGGGGGCCTATGAACAGTAC. J is TRBJ2-7 and V is TRBV3; 11 nucleotides match TRBD2. With the read ending 1 residue before the CDR3 end, the germline J gene is used to fill in that end. CDR1 SNHLY and CDR2 FYNGKV come from the germline V gene (reference sequence). V lost 5 bases, J lost 2 bases, and 2 bases stayed unmatched. The CDR3 consists of 14 residues.

Within the sample, this clone is large. The listed genes are named as in mouse. The read terminates 1 residue before the CDR3 end, so the remaining end is supplied by the germline J gene. The chain links TRBV26 to TRBJ1-2; 10 bases fit TRBD1. The length of the CDR3 is 15 residues. Trimming cost V 2 bases and J 2 bases; bases outside gene matches: 2. The germline V gene encodes CDR1 KGHPV and CDR2 FQNQEV (reference sequence). CDR3 bases read: TGTGCCAGCAGTCTGATGGGACAGGGGAACTCCGACTACACC. Amino acid sequence: CASSLMGQGNSDYT. The CDR3 in its entirety is CASSLMGQGNSDYTF.

As concerns this clone: Germline and genes: mouse. The CDR3 end lies 1 residue beyond the end of the read and is filled in from the germline J gene. V and J are TRBV12-2 and TRBJ2-3, with 8 bases lining up with TRBD1. Germline CDR1 and CDR2: SGHLS and HYDKME. The J segment lost 5 bases and the V segment lost 4 bases, leaving 4 bases of the junction unmatched. The CDR3 has 13 amino acids. CDR3 bases read: TGTGCCAGCTCAGGACAGGGAGGAGAAACGCTGTAT. This translates into CASSGQGGETLY. The CDR3 reads in full as CASSGQGGETLYF.

Concerning this clone itself: Gene names and germline refer to mouse. The read stops 1 residue short of the end of the CDR3; the missing end is completed from the germline J gene. V is TRBV19 and J is TRBJ1-4, with 7 nucleotides matching TRBD1. This CDR3 is built from 14 residues. Germline V gene data show CDR1 as FNHDT and CDR2 as SITEND (reference sequence). Trimming at V came to 7 bases and at J to 4 bases, leaving 7 bases not matched to a gene. The covered CDR3 bases are TGTGCCAGCCCTCCCGGGACAGACAACGAAAGATTATTT. The encoded protein is CASPPGTDNERLF. The whole CDR3 sequence is CASPPGTDNERLFF.

This clone has only a few counts. Gene and germline names: mouse. The read falls 1 residue short of the CDR3 end, and the missing part is taken from the germline J gene. The V and J genes are TRBV16 and TRBJ2-3; D not resolved. Germline CDR1 reads SGHSA; CDR2 reads FRNQAP. The germline V and J ends were trimmed by 3 bases and 0 bases, with 7 bases remaining between them. The CDR3 extends over 14 amino acids. CDR3 bases read: TGTGCAAGCAGCTTCACAACTAGTGCAGAAACGCTGTAT. Protein: CASSFTTSAETLY. The whole CDR3 protein is CASSFTTSAETLYF.

Comments on this clone: Gene names refer to mouse genes. The CDR3 goes on 1 residue after the read ends, and that part is filled in from the germline J gene. V is TRBV13-3 and J is TRBJ2-7; D is unresolved. The CDR3 extends over 13 amino acids. Germline-derived CDR1 and CDR2 are NNHDY and SYVADS. Trimming cost V 0 bases and J 4 bases, with 8 bases left between them. The CDR3: CASSDAVFYEQYF. The part of the CDR3 DNA that was read is TGTGCCAGCAGTGATGCAGTCTTTTATGAACAGTAC.

Of note for this clone: These gene names are mouse names. With the read ending 1 residue before the CDR3 end, the germline J gene is used to fill in that end. V is TRBV20 and J is TRBJ1-4, with D unresolved. Germline V lookup: CDR1 GFQATS, CDR2 STVNSAI. Deletions cut 0 bases from V and 2 bases from J, with 4 bases between. There are 13 residues in the CDR3. The CDR3 spells CGARDISNERLFF. Incomplete CDR3 DNA: TGTGGTGCTAGGGACATATCCAACGAAAGATTATTT. The entire variable domain, with the rest obtained from reference TRBV20 and TRBJ1-4, is as follows: GALVYQYPRRTICKSGTSMRMECQAVGFQATSVAWYRQSPQKTFELIALSTVNSAIKYEQNFTQEKFPISHPNLSFSSMTVLNAYLEDRGLYLCGARDISNERLFFGHGTKLSVL.

This clone was counted a few times. The gene symbols are mouse symbols. The observed sequence ends 1 residue before the CDR3 terminus, with the missing tail filled in from the germline J gene. The V and J genes are TRBV5 and TRBJ1-6; D is unclear. TRBJ1-6 has ORF status, its function being uncertain. Trimming took 4 bases from V and 1 from J, leaving 8 bases between them. This CDR3 spans 15 amino acids. Germline V gene data show CDR1 as LGHNA and CDR2 as YNLKQL (reference sequence). The part of the CDR3 DNA that was read is TGTGCCAGCAGCCCCGGGAAATCCTATAATTCGCCCCTCTAC. Protein sequence: CASSPGKSYNSPLY. From start to end, the CDR3 is CASSPGKSYNSPLYF.

With regard to this clone: Mouse germline and gene names are used. From the germline J gene comes the end of the CDR3, since the read stops 1 residue before it. The chain recombines TRBV12-1 with TRBJ1-1; D may be TRBD1 (6 bases). Germline V CDR1 and CDR2: SGHSN, HYEKVE. The V end lost 4 bases, the J end lost 0 bases, and 11 bases lay between the germline ends. The CDR3 loop spans 14 amino acids. CDR3: CASSQQGANTEVFF. The CDR3 bases that were read are TGTGCCAGCTCCCAACAGGGAGCAAACACAGAAGTCTTC.

In regard to this clone: All gene names here are mouse names. The read stops 1 residue short of the end of the CDR3; the missing end is completed from the germline J gene. The rearrangement links TRBV26 to TRBJ1-4; no firm D call. The germline V gene has CDR1 KGHPV and CDR2 FQNQEV (reference sequence). This CDR3 has 13 amino acids. Trimming stripped 4 bases from V and 0 bases from J, with 3 bases between. CDR3 DNA (partial): TGTGCCAGCAGTCGGATTTCCAACGAAAGATTATTT. Translated, it gives CASSRISNERLF. The full CDR3 protein is CASSRISNERLFF.

Note on this clone: The gene symbols are mouse symbols. Coverage ceases 1 residue before the CDR3 finishes, and the germline J gene fills in the end. V and J are TRBV12-1 and TRBJ2-7; D is undetermined. V was trimmed by 0 bases and J by 2 bases, leaving 10 bases between them. Germline CDR1 reads SGHSN; CDR2 reads HYEKVE. This CDR3 contains 14 residues. This chain's CDR3 is CASSLETGAYEQYF. CDR3 DNA (partial): TGTGCCAGCTCTCTCGAGACGGGCGCCTATGAACAGTAC.

Details on this clone: Any gene name here is a mouse gene name. The read ends 1 residue early relative to the CDR3; the germline J gene fills the gap. The chain couples TRBV26 to TRBJ2-5; D not resolved. The V gene's germline CDR1 is KGHPV and CDR2 FQNQEV (reference sequence). The V gene lost 0 bases and the J gene lost 2 bases, with 6 bases spanning the gap. This CDR3 has 14 amino acids. CDR3 DNA (partial): TGTGCCAGCAGTCTGTCAGGGTCCCAAGACACCCAGTAC. Protein: CASSLSGSQDTQY. The full CDR3 protein reads CASSLSGSQDTQYF. The full variable domain, completed using reference TRBV26 and TRBJ2-5, is NSKVIQTPRYLVKGQGQKAKMRCIPEKGHPVVFWYQQNKNNEFKFLINFQNQEVLQQIDMTEKRFSAECPSNSPCSLEIQSSEAGDSALYLCASSLSGSQDTQYFGPGTRLLVL.

This clone has only one observation. The genes and germline here are from mouse. The read ends 1 residue before the CDR3 terminus; that terminus is restored from the germline J gene. The chain recombines TRBV16 with TRBJ2-3; D gene ambiguous. From germline, CDR1 is SGHSA and CDR2 FRNQAP. Trimming removed 1 base at V and 0 bases at J, with 2 bases between. This CDR3 spans 13 amino acids. The CDR3 sequence: CASSLASAETLYF. Partial CDR3 DNA: TGTGCAAGCAGCTTAGCTAGTGCAGAAACGCTGTAT.

This clone is classed as large. Each gene name is a mouse one. CDR3 bases read: TGTGCTAGCAGTTATCCGACTGGGGGAAACACCGGGCAGCTCTAC. This gives the protein CASSYPTGGNTGQLY. The full CDR3 protein is CASSYPTGGNTGQLYF. The chain employs TRBV29 and TRBJ2-2, with 9 bases that match TRBD2. The read stops 1 residue short of the end of the CDR3; the missing end is completed from the germline J gene. CDR3 length: 16 amino acids. The ends lost 4 bases at V and 1 base at J; junction bases unmatched: 4. Germline V gene sequence: CDR1 MSHET, CDR2 SYDVDS.

A note on this clone: Mouse names are used for the genes. Sequencing ends 1 residue short of the CDR3 end; the germline J gene provides the rest. The rearrangement joins TRBV16 to TRBJ2-7, with D perhaps given as TRBD1 or TRBD2 (6 bases each). The germline gives CDR1 SGHSA, CDR2 FRNQAP. V was clipped by 0 bases and J by 7 bases, with 10 bases between them. This CDR3 has 13 residues. CDR3 amino acids: CASSLEGAEEQYF. The sequenced part of the CDR3 DNA is TGTGCAAGCAGCTTAGAGGGGGCGGAGGAACAGTAC.